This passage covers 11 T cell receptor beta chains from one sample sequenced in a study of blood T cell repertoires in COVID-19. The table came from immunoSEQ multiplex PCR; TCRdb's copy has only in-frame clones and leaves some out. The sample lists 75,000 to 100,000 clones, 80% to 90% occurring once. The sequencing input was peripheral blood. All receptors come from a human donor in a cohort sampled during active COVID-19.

The CDR3 protein is CASSYPSGGVFTEAFF. CDR3 coding DNA: TGTGCCAGCAGTTACCCATCCGGAGGGGTATTTACTGAAGCTTTCTTT. The V and J genes are TRBV6-6 and TRBJ1-1, with D possibly TRBD1 on 5 matching bases. The CDR3 runs to 16 residues. Trimming left V 2 bases short and J 5 bases short, with 18 bases between. The germline V gene has CDR1 MNHNY and CDR2 SVGAGI (reference sequence).

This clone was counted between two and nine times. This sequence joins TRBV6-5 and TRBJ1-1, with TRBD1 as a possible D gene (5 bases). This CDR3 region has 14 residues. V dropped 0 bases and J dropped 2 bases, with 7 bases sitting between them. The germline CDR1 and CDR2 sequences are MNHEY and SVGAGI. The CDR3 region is CASSYSGANTEAFF. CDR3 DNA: TGTGCCAGCAGTTACTCAGGGGCTAACACTGAAGCTTTCTTT.

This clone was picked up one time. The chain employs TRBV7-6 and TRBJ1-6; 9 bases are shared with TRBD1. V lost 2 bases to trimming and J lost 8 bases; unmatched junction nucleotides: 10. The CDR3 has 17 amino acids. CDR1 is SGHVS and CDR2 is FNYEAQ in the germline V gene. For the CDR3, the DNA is TGTGCCAGCAGCTTACCAGCGGACAGGGGCGGCGATTCACCCCTCCACTTT. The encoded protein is CASSLPADRGGDSPLHF. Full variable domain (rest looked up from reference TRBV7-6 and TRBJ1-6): GAGVSQSPRYKVTKRGQDVALRCDPISGHVSLYWYRQALGQGPEFLTYFNYEAQQDKSGLPNDRFSAERPEGSISTLTIQRTEQRDSAMYRCASSLPADRGGDSPLHFGNGTRLTVT.

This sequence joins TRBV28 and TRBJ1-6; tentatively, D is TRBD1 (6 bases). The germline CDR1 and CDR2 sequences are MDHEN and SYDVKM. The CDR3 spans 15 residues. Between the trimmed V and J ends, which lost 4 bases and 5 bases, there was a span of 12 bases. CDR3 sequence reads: CASSYRVRNNSPLHF. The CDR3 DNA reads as TGTGCCAGCAGTTACAGGGTGCGGAATAATTCACCCCTCCACTTT. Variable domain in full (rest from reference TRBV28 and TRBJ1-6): DVKVTQSSRYLVKRTGEKVFLECVQDMDHENMFWYRQDPGLGLRLIYFSYDVKMKEKGDIPEGYSVSREKKERFSLILESASTNQTSMYLCASSYRVRNNSPLHFGNGTRLTVT.

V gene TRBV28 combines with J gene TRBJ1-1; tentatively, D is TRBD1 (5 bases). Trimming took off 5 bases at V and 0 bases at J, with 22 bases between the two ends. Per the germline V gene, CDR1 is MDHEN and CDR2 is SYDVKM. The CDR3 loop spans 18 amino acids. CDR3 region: CASSGQGDTQTMNTEAFF. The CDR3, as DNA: TGTGCCAGCAGTGGTCAGGGTGACACCCAAACTATGAACACTGAAGCTTTCTTT.

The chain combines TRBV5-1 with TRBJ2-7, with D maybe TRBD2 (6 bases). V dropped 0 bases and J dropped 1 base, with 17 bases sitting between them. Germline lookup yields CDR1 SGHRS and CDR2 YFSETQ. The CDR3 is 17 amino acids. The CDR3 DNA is TGCGCCAGCAGCTTGGTGAGCGGGCCAGGGAGTTCCTACGAGCAGTACTTC. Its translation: CASSLVSGPGSSYEQYF.

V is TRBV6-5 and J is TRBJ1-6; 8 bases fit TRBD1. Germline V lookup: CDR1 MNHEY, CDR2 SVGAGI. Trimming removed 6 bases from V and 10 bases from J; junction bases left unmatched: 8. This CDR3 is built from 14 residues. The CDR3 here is CASSRGRSSSPLHF. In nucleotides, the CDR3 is TGTGCCAGCAGCAGGGGGCGGAGTTCGTCACCCCTCCACTTT.

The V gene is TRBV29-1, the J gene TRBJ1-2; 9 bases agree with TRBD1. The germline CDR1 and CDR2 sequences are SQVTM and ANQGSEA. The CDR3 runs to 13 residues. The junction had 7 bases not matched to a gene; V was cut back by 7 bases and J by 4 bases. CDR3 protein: CSGWTGAVYGYTF. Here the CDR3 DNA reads TGCAGCGGTTGGACAGGGGCGGTCTATGGCTACACCTTC.

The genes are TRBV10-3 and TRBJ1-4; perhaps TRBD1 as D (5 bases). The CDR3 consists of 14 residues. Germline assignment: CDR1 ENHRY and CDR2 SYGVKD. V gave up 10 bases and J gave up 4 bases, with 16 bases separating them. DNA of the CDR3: TGTGCCACCGGGATAGGGACTATTAATGAAAAACTGTTTTTT. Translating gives CATGIGTINEKLFF.

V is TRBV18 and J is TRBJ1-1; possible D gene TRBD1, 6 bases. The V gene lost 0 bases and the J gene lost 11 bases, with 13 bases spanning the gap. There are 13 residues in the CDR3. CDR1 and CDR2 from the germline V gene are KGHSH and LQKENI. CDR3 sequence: CASSPPLQGQAFF. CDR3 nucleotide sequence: TGTGCCAGCTCACCACCACTACAGGGCCAGGCTTTCTTT.

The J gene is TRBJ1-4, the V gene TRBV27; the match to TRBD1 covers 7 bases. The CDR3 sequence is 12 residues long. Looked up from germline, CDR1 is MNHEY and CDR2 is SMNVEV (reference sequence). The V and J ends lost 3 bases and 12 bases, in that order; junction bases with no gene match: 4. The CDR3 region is CASSFPGGELFF. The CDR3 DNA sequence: TGTGCCAGCAGTTTCCCAGGGGGAGAACTGTTTTTT.